This T cell receptor (beta chain) was documented in a study of T-cell reconstitution after alpha-beta-depleted transplantation in children. Researchers prepared the TCRbeta library using unique molecular identifiers, the study reports. TCRdb reprocessed the PCR reads with MiXCR, giving one entry per CDR3 protein. This sample has about 230,000 distinct CDR3 sequences, with more than 7.5% found just once. Germline V gene lookup returns CDR1 MNHNS and CDR2 SASEGT. Trimming left V 3 bases short and J 1 base short, with 5 bases between. The CDR3 length is 13 residues. The source is a human donor who donated a stem cell graft to a child with SCID. The sequenced sample was PBMCs from the stem cell graft donor, obtained from the stem cell graft. The gene calls are TRBV6-1 and TRBJ2-3; a possible D gene is TRBD1 (5 bases). Here the CDR3 reads CASSETGTDTQYF. As DNA, the CDR3 is TGTGCCAGCAGTGAGACAGGCACAGATACGCAGTATTTT.